These 18 T cell receptor beta chains were all obtained from the same sample, sequenced in a study of blood T cell repertoires in COVID-19. Sequencing was performed with immunoSEQ multiplex PCR; in TCRdb, only in-frame clones are kept and a portion is missing. This sample has roughly 120,000 clones, with over 75% found just once. Sequenced input: peripheral blood. These receptor sequences come from a woman in her forties or fifties with acute or convalescent COVID-19.

This clone was seen only a few times. V usage is TRBV9 and J usage is TRBJ1-4, with 8 bases lining up with TRBD1. After removal of 2 bases from V and 5 bases from J, the junction contained 2 bases not matched to a gene. CDR3 length: 14 residues. CDR1 and CDR2 (germline): SGDLS, YYNGEE. The CDR3 is CASSVTGGNEKLFF. The CDR3 nucleotides are TGTGCCAGCAGCGTCACAGGGGGAAATGAAAAACTGTTTTTT.

The rearrangement links TRBV2 to TRBJ1-5, with D possibly TRBD1 on 6 matching bases. There are 14 residues in the CDR3. Between the trimmed V and J ends, which lost 0 bases and 4 bases, there was a span of 7 bases. CDR1 and CDR2 from the germline V gene are SNHLY and FYNNEI. In DNA, the CDR3 is TGTGCCAGCAGTGAAGCCCAGGGGAATCAGCCCCAGCATTTT. Amino acids: CASSEAQGNQPQHF. The complete variable domain, with remaining parts taken from reference TRBV2 and TRBJ1-5, reads EPEVTQTPSHQVTQMGQEVILRCVPISNHLYFYWYRQILGQKVEFLVSFYNNEISEKSEIFDDQFSVERPDGSNFTLKIRSTKLEDSAMYFCASSEAQGNQPQHFGDGTRLSIL.

This chain uses TRBV28 with TRBJ2-3; weak D call: TRBD1 (6 bases). In germline, CDR1 is MDHEN, CDR2 SYDVKM. This CDR3 has 15 amino acids. Trimming cost V 6 bases and J 4 bases, with 17 bases left between them. In DNA, the CDR3 is TGTGCCAGCAGCCTAGGACAGACGAGGGCAGATACGCAGTATTTT. Its translation is CASSLGQTRADTQYF.

This clone was detected ten times or more. This chain joins TRBV10-2 and TRBJ1-2; D is perhaps TRBD1 (6 bases). The CDR3 contains 14 residues. Germline V lookup: CDR1 WSHSY, CDR2 SAAADI. Trimming took off 0 bases at V and 8 bases at J, with 13 bases between the two ends. Here the CDR3 reads CASSESRQGLGYTF. The CDR3 region has the DNA TGCGCCAGCAGTGAGTCAAGGCAGGGGTTGGGCTACACCTTC.

This clone was observed once. The rearrangement joins TRBV9 to TRBJ1-3, with D perhaps matching TRBD1 (6 bases). There are 19 residues in the CDR3. Germline V gives CDR1 SGDLS, CDR2 YYNGEE. V was shortened by 2 bases and J by 0 bases, with 21 bases between the two germline ends. CDR3 sequence: CASSVRGGLLSLSGNTIYF. The CDR3 nucleotides are TGTGCCAGCAGCGTTAGGGGGGGCCTGCTCTCCCTCTCTGGAAACACCATATATTTT. The variable domain in full, with the rest retrieved from reference TRBV9 and TRBJ1-3, is DSGVTQTPKHLITATGQRVTLRCSPRSGDLSVYWYQQSLDQGLQFLIQYYNGEERAKGNILERFSAQQFPDLHSELNLSSLELGDSALYFCASSVRGGLLSLSGNTIYFGEGSWLTVV.

The rearrangement joins TRBV3-1 (or the pseudogene TRBV3-2) to TRBJ1-5; no firm D call. This CDR3 comprises 14 residues. The germline CDR1 and CDR2 sequences are LGHDT and YNNKEL (reference sequence). Trimming removed 1 base at V and 9 bases at J, with 13 bases between. CDR3 nucleotide sequence: TGTGCCAGCAGCCAAGGTCTGCCCGGCGGGCCCCAGCATTTT. It is translated as CASSQGLPGGPQHF.

This clone was counted between two and nine times. This chain connects TRBV12-5 to TRBJ1-3; a possible D gene is TRBD1 (6 bases). The CDR3 consists of 15 residues. Germline V lookup: CDR1 LGHNT, CDR2 FRNRAP. V was clipped by 3 bases and J by 9 bases, with 18 bases between them. The CDR3 sequence is CASGFPDRSAGTIYF. The CDR3 region has the DNA TGTGCTAGTGGTTTTCCAGACAGGTCGGCAGGCACCATATATTTT.

The chain links TRBV19 to TRBJ1-1; 9 nucleotides line up with TRBD1. Germline assignment: CDR1 LNHDA and CDR2 SQIVND (reference sequence). The junction had 10 bases not matched to a gene; V was cut back by 6 bases and J by 8 bases. The CDR3 length is 14 residues. The CDR3 nucleotides read TGTGCCAGTAGGAAACAGGGGGCGGCAAACGAAGCTTTCTTT. Translated: CASRKQGAANEAFF. Complete variable domain (other parts from reference TRBV19 and TRBJ1-1): DGGITQSPKYLFRKEGQNVTLSCEQNLNHDAMYWYRQDPGQGLRLIYYSQIVNDFQKGDIAEGYSVSREKKESFPLTVTSAQKNPTAFYLCASRKQGAANEAFFGQGTRLTVV.

The V and J genes are TRBV12-3 or TRBV12-4 and TRBJ2-7; D may be TRBD2 (5 bases). The CDR3 length is 13 residues. V lost 6 bases to trimming and J lost 6 bases, with 15 bases between them. The CDR3 region is CASSLGLSAEQYF. The CDR3, as DNA: TGTGCCAGCAGCCTTGGACTCTCGGCCGAGCAGTACTTC.

V gene TRBV20-1 combines with J gene TRBJ1-2; D is uncertain. V dropped 6 bases and J dropped 5 bases, with 10 bases sitting between them. CDR3 length equals 11 residues. The germline V gene encodes CDR1 DFQATT and CDR2 SNEGSKA (reference sequence). The CDR3 sequence is CSAPERYGYTF. DNA of the CDR3: TGCAGTGCCCCCGAGCGGTATGGCTACACCTTC.

This clone was seen only a few times. V gene TRBV19 combines with J gene TRBJ1-3; no reliable D call. The CDR3 length is 13 residues. Germline V gene data show CDR1 as LNHDA and CDR2 as SQIVND (reference sequence). V gave up 4 bases and J gave up 4 bases, with 8 bases separating them. The CDR3: CASSTSLGNTIYF. In DNA form, the CDR3 reads TGTGCCAGTAGTACCTCGCTAGGAAACACCATATATTTT. Complete variable domain (other parts from reference TRBV19 and TRBJ1-3): DGGITQSPKYLFRKEGQNVTLSCEQNLNHDAMYWYRQDPGQGLRLIYYSQIVNDFQKGDIAEGYSVSREKKESFPLTVTSAQKNPTAFYLCASSTSLGNTIYFGEGSWLTVV.

This clone was seen a handful of times. The J gene is TRBJ1-2, the V gene TRBV11-2; possible D gene TRBD1, 6 bases. Trimming stripped 5 bases from V and 0 bases from J, with 10 bases between. The CDR3 sequence is 14 residues long. The germline V gene has CDR1 SGHAT and CDR2 FQNNGV. The CDR3 loop is CASSPRTANYGYTF. In DNA, the CDR3 is TGTGCCAGCAGCCCACGGACAGCTAACTATGGCTACACCTTC.

The J gene is TRBJ1-3, the V gene TRBV7-3; tentative D call: TRBD1 (5 bases). Trimming took 5 bases from V and 3 from J, leaving 11 bases between them. Germline V gene data show CDR1 as SGHTA and CDR2 as FQGTGA. The CDR3 runs to 14 residues. CDR3 amino acids: CASSLGDFGNTIYF. CDR3 nucleotides: TGTGCCAGCAGCCTGGGGGACTTTGGAAACACCATATATTTT.

The rearrangement uses TRBV5-1 and TRBJ2-3; 9 positions match TRBD2. Germline V gives CDR1 SGHRS, CDR2 YFSETQ. The CDR3 is made up of 17 amino acids. Trimming at V came to 1 base and at J to 1 base, leaving 7 bases not matched to a gene. The CDR3 DNA reads as TGCGCCAGCAGCTTGAGCGCTAGCGGGGCCCGCACAGATACGCAGTATTTT. Residues: CASSLSASGARTDTQYF.

The V call is TRBV27, the J call TRBJ2-6; D gene uncertain. V was cut by 3 bases and J by 0 bases, with 9 bases left in between. Germline CDR1 is MNHEY and CDR2 is SMNVEV (reference sequence). This CDR3 has 16 amino acids. This chain's CDR3 is CASSLSPSSGANVLTF. Here the CDR3 DNA reads TGTGCCAGCAGTTTGTCGCCGAGCTCTGGGGCCAACGTCCTGACTTTC.

V gene TRBV2 combines with J gene TRBJ2-7; D is possibly TRBD1 (5 bases). Per germline, CDR1 SNHLY and CDR2 FYNNEI. The CDR3 consists of 12 residues. Trimming removed 4 bases from V and 6 bases from J, with 10 bases in between. The CDR3 nucleotides read TGTGCCAGCAGTGTAGGGGAATTCGAGCAGTACTTC. Amino acids: CASSVGEFEQYF.

The chain links TRBV18 to TRBJ1-6; the D is unclear. The V gene's germline CDR1 is KGHSH and CDR2 LQKENI. The length of the CDR3 is 16 residues. Trimming took off 2 bases at V and 7 bases at J, with 15 bases between the two ends. The CDR3 DNA is TGTGCCAGCTCACCAGTGACGACGTTGGAGAATTCACCCCTCCACTTT. It translates to CASSPVTTLENSPLHF.

The J gene is TRBJ2-3, the V gene TRBV9; 9 bases are a match to TRBD2. Germline V CDR1 and CDR2: SGDLS, YYNGEE. J lost 4 bases, V lost 3 bases, and 12 bases had no gene match. CDR3 length: 17 amino acids. The CDR3 loop is CASSAPKTSGKADTQYF. Written as DNA, the CDR3 is TGTGCCAGCAGCGCTCCCAAGACTAGCGGAAAGGCAGATACGCAGTATTTT.